This T cell receptor beta chain was sequenced in a study of circulating and synovial CD4+ cells in juvenile arthritis. Study findings and constraints: Traditional Vbeta family usage analysis missed the pathogenic-like versus bulk difference.

Generated by immunoSEQ multiplex PCR, the TCRdb table keeps only in-frame clones and is missing some. The data contain 30,000 to 40,000 clones, around 95% of them singletons. A word on this clone: Its specificity is not known.

The CDR3 is 14 residues long. Germline-derived CDR1 and CDR2 are SEHNR and FQNEAQ (reference sequence). Trimming removed 1 base at V and 3 bases at J, with 10 bases between. The rearrangement uses TRBV7-9 and TRBJ2-7, with D uncertain. This TCR was recovered from a human donor with juvenile idiopathic arthritis. Specimen: CD4+ T cells from blood. CDR3 in amino acids: CASSLVAVNYEQYF. The CDR3 DNA follows: TGTGCCAGCAGCTTAGTGGCGGTGAACTACGAGCAGTACTTC. The complete variable domain, with remaining parts taken from reference TRBV7-9 and TRBJ2-7, reads DTGVSQNPRHKITKRGQNVTFRCDPISEHNRLYWYRQTLGQGPEFLTYFQNEAQLEKSRLLSDRFSAERPKGSFSTLEIQRTEQGDSAMYLCASSLVAVNYEQYFGPGTRLTVT.